This TCR beta chain originates from a study of shared clonotypes between healthy human individuals. Data came from immunoSEQ multiplex PCR; TCRdb stores just in-frame clones and leaves some out. The repertoire holds hundreds of thousands of clones, with 90% to 97% as singletons. The V gene's germline CDR1 is PRHDT and CDR2 FYEKMQ (reference sequence). The CDR3 spans 14 residues. Naive CD8 isolation took CD45RO-negative cells positively selected for CCR7 and excluded terminally differentiated effector memory CD45RA+ cells. With respect to this clone: Antigen unknown. The junction departs from germline at one end; a sequencing error may be responsible.

Study observations and caveats: Sorted-subset samples were not fully sequenced, rarefaction indicated. Clonotype sharing among donors likely depends on sequencing depth. Larger estimated richness was generally seen in naive subsets than in memory subsets. Naive CD4 clonotypes were shared across a few donors at 5% to 6%.

Specimen: naive CD8+ T cells sorted from blood. This clonotype originated in a man aged 30 to 39 in good health. The V gene is TRBV13, the J gene TRBJ2-1; no clear D gene. CDR3 bases: TGTGCCAGCGGCTTCCGAGGTGGGTACAATGAGCAGTTCTTC. Protein product: CASGFRGGYNEQFF.